Listed below are T cell receptor beta chains from one sample, sequenced in a study of blood T cell repertoires in COVID-19. The protocol was immunoSEQ multiplex PCR, while the TCRdb copy is restricted to in-frame clones and leaves out a portion. The sample holds under 70,000 clones, more than 70% seen once. Material: PBMCs or T cells enriched from blood (not recorded which). These receptor sequences come from a woman in her thirties or forties who had recovered from COVID-19. CDR3s include the opening cysteine and the closing phenylalanine or tryptophan. A D gene is named only where the DNA matches it firmly. Some rows mark clone size as missing; the rest say once, few, many or name a class of expanded clone.

j_gene	d_gene	abundance	v_gene	CDR3nt	CDR3aa
TRBJ2-5	NA	NA	TRBV4-1	TGCGCCAGCAGCCAAATAGAAGTGGAGACCCAGTACTTC	CASSQIEVETQYF
TRBJ2-5	NA	NA	TRBV2	TGTGCCAGCAGGGCTGGGGGGGCGGAGACCCAGTACTTC	CASRAGGAETQYF
TRBJ2-5	TRBD1	NA	TRBV7-3	TGTGCCAGCAGCTTAACGGACAGGGGCCAAGAGACCCAGTACTTC	CASSLTDRGQETQYF
TRBJ1-5	NA	once	TRBV19	TGTGCCACCTGGGGCGGGGCAGAAAAACAGCCCCAGCATTTT	CATWGGAEKQPQHF
TRBJ1-1	NA	NA	TRBV19	TGTGCCAGTAGTATTTTAGGGGTTAAGGACACTGAAGCTTTCTTT	CASSILGVKDTEAFF
TRBJ1-4	TRBD1	NA	TRBV15	TGTGCCACCCTCGGACAGGGAAGGGGGAAACTGTTTTTT	CATLGQGRGKLFF
TRBJ2-2	TRBD2	NA	TRBV19	TGTGCCACCTCCCGCGGGGGTAACACCGGGGAGCTGTTTTTT	CATSRGGNTGELFF
TRBJ1-1	TRBD1	NA	TRBV6-6	TGTGCCAGCAGCCGGGGACAGGAAAACACTGAAGCTTTCTTT	CASSRGQENTEAFF
TRBJ2-7	TRBD2	NA	TRBV3-1/TRBV3-2	TGTGCCAGCAGCCAGGGACTAGCGGGGGCCTACGAGCAGTACTTC	CASSQGLAGAYEQYF
TRBJ1-3	NA	once	TRBV6-5	TGTGCCAGCAGTTCCTCCCAGGGGCTGGGAAACACCATATATTTT	CASSSSQGLGNTIYF
TRBJ2-5	TRBD2	NA	TRBV7-8	TGTGCCAGCAGCTTATCCGCCATAGCGGGGGTGCCGGGGACCCAGTACTTC	CASSLSAIAGVPGTQYF
TRBJ2-3	TRBD1	NA	TRBV5-1	TGCGCCAGCAGCTTGAGAGGGGGCGGGACAGATACGCAGTATTTT	CASSLRGGGTDTQYF
TRBJ2-3	TRBD1	NA	TRBV7-9	TGTGCCAGCAGCCCGCGGGGGCGTGGGACAGGGGCAACAGATACGCAGTATTTT	CASSPRGRGTGATDTQYF
TRBJ1-2	NA	NA	TRBV29-1	TGCAGCGTTGAAGATTTTGGGGGCTTGGAAGGCTACACCTTC	CSVEDFGGLEGYTF
TRBJ1-6	NA	once	TRBV18	TGTGCCAGCTCACCGGGAGTCGGGCCGTTTGGGGATTCACCCCTCCACTTT	CASSPGVGPFGDSPLHF
TRBJ2-3	TRBD2	NA	TRBV3-1/TRBV3-2	TGTGCCAGCCGGGGAGTCGGGGGGGCCTGGGATACGCAGTATTTT	CASRGVGGAWDTQYF
TRBJ2-5	TRBD2	once	TRBV2	TGTGCCAGCAGTGAAAGGTCCAGCGGGGGGGCCTGGGTGACCCAGTACTTC	CASSERSSGGAWVTQYF
TRBJ1-5	NA	NA	TRBV19	TGTGCCAGTAGGTCAGGTGGGGGGGACAATCAGCCCCAGCATTTT	CASRSGGGDNQPQHF
TRBJ2-1	TRBD2	once	TRBV7-6	TGTGCCAGCAGCTTACTGGGACTAGCGGGGGGCTTCTACAATGAGCAGTTCTTC	CASSLLGLAGGFYNEQFF
TRBJ2-3	NA	NA	TRBV18	TGTGCCAGCTCACCCCCGAGCACAGATACGCAGTATTTT	CASSPPSTDTQYF
TRBJ1-4	NA	NA	TRBV29-1	TGCAGCGTTGAGGGAGGGGCAGGCCAGGGGAATGAAAAACTGTTTTTT	CSVEGGAGQGNEKLFF
TRBJ2-7	TRBD2	NA	TRBV2	TGTGCCAGCAAGGCAGGACTAGGAGGCTACGAGCAGTACTTC	CASKAGLGGYEQYF
TRBJ2-2	NA	NA	TRBV1	TGCACCAGCAGCCAAGATACGAGCGGGGGGTCGAACACCGGGGAGCTGTTTTTT	CTSSQDTSGGSNTGELFF
TRBJ2-5	NA	NA	TRBV12-3/TRBV12-4	TGTGCCAGCAGTTTATCGGTTAAGACCCAGTACTTC	CASSLSVKTQYF
TRBJ1-4	NA	NA	TRBV7-8	TGTGCCAGCAGCTTAGCGTTAGGGGAAGAGCAGAAACTGTTTTTT	CASSLALGEEQKLFF
TRBJ1-1	NA	NA	TRBV28	TGTGCCAGCACCTCCGCGGTTGTGAACACTGAAGCTTTCTTT	CASTSAVVNTEAFF
TRBJ1-6	NA	NA	TRBV7-2	TGTGCCAGCAGCTTAAGCCGTCTGCTGAATTCACCCCTCCACTTT	CASSLSRLLNSPLHF
TRBJ2-7	NA	NA	TRBV25-1	TGTGCCAGCAGCGCCCAAACAAGGACATTAAAATCCTACGAGCAGTACTTC	CASSAQTRTLKSYEQYF
TRBJ1-2	NA	NA	TRBV19	TGTGCCAGTAGTATCGGCGGGGGGGGTCTAGGCTACACCTTC	CASSIGGGGLGYTF
TRBJ1-2	TRBD1	NA	TRBV29-1	TGCAGCGTCCCGACAGGGAGCCAACTCTATGGCTACACCTTC	CSVPTGSQLYGYTF
TRBJ1-6	TRBD1	NA	TRBV10-2	TGCGCCAGCAGTTTCGAGGGACAGGGGCTGGGGCCCCTCCACTTT	CASSFEGQGLGPLHF
TRBJ2-4	NA	NA	TRBV2	TGTGCCAGCAGTGAAGAGACAGTAGGGTACTTC	CASSEETVGYF
TRBJ1-2	NA	NA	TRBV4-1	TGCGCCAGCAGCCAAGATATCAGCAGGGAGGGGTATGGCTACACCTTC	CASSQDISREGYGYTF
TRBJ1-2	TRBD1	once	TRBV6-6	TGTGCCAGCAGACAACAGGGGGCGCGTGGCTACACCTTC	CASRQQGARGYTF
TRBJ2-3	TRBD1	NA	TRBV7-9	TGTGCCAGCAGCCTAAGACAGGGTCGCACAGATACGCAGTATTTT	CASSLRQGRTDTQYF
TRBJ2-2	NA	NA	TRBV12-3/TRBV12-4	TGTGCCAGCAGAGTGGGCCGGGAGCTGTTTTTT	CASRVGRELFF
TRBJ2-7	NA	NA	TRBV3-1/TRBV3-2	TGTGCCAGCAGCCAAGATATCGCGGGCAGGGGTAGGTTATTCCCCTACGAGCAGTACTTC	CASSQDIAGRGRLFPYEQYF
TRBJ1-1	TRBD1	NA	TRBV24-1	TGTGCCACCAGTGAAACGGACAGGGAGCCATTGAACACTGAAGCTTTCTTT	CATSETDREPLNTEAFF
TRBJ2-7	TRBD1	NA	TRBV19	TGTGCCAGTAGTAAGTCAGGGGGCGCAGGTTCCTACGAGCAGTACTTC	CASSKSGGAGSYEQYF